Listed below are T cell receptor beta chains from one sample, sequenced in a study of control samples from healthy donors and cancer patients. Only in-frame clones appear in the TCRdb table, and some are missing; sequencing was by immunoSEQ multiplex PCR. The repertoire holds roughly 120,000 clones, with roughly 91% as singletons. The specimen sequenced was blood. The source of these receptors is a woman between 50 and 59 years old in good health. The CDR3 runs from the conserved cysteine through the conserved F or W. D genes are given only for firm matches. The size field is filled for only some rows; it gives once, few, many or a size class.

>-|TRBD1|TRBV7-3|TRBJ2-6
CASSLQGRMVSGANVLTF
TGTGCCAGCAGCCTACAGGGGCGTATGGTCTCTGGGGCCAACGTCCTGACTTTC
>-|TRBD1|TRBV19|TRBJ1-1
CASSIGGQVGFDEAFF
TGTGCCAGTAGTATCGGGGGACAGGTGGGGTTCGATGAAGCTTTCTTT
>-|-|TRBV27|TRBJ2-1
CASSSLRRGSYNEQFF
TGTGCCAGCAGTTCGCTACGTCGGGGCTCCTACAATGAGCAGTTCTTC
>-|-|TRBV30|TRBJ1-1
CAWSGGPINFF
TGTGCCTGGAGCGGCGGGCCCATTAATTTCTTT
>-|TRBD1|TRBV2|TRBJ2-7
CASSRRGSGGEGEQYF
TGTGCCAGCAGCAGGAGGGGGTCAGGGGGCGAGGGAGAGCAGTACTTC
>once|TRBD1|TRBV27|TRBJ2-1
CASGQEYRARDEQFF
TGTGCCAGCGGACAGGAATACAGGGCTAGGGATGAGCAGTTCTTC
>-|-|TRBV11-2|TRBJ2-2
CASSPGVTGELFF
TGTGCCAGCAGCCCTGGGGTCACCGGGGAGCTGTTTTTT
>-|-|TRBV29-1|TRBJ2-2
CSVEPISGFAGELFF
TGCAGCGTTGAACCAATAAGCGGGTTCGCCGGGGAGCTGTTTTTT
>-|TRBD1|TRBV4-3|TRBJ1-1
CASRRQGEMNTEAFF
TGCGCCAGTAGAAGACAGGGAGAAATGAACACTGAAGCTTTCTTT
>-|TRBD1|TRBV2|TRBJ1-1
CASSGRTGSTEAFF
TGTGCCAGCAGTGGACGGACAGGATCTACTGAAGCTTTCTTT
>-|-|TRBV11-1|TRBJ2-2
CASSLKSPTGELFF
TGTGCCAGCAGCTTAAAGAGCCCTACTGGGGAGCTGTTTTTT
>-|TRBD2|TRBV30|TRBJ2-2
CAWRGLAGDTGELFF
TGTGCCTGGAGGGGACTAGCGGGAGACACCGGGGAGCTGTTTTTT
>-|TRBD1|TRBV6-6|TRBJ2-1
CASSTGGVNEQFF
TGTGCCAGCAGTACAGGGGGTGTTAATGAGCAGTTCTTC
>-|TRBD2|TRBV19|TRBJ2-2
CATFNLAGPNTGELFF
TGTGCCACCTTCAATCTAGCGGGGCCGAACACCGGGGAGCTGTTTTTT
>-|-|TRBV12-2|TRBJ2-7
CASRSCFAGGYEQYF
TGTGCAAGTCGCTCCTGTTTTGCTGGTGGCTACGAGCAGTACTTC
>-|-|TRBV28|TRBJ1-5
CASGKQASNQPQHF
TGTGCCAGCGGAAAACAAGCCAGCAATCAGCCCCAGCATTTT